The next 30 T cell receptor beta chains were all read from a single sample in a study of blood T cell repertoires in COVID-19. Generated by immunoSEQ multiplex PCR, the TCRdb table keeps only in-frame clones and is missing some. The table records 150,000 to 200,000 clones, 85% to 90% of them present only once. What was sequenced was peripheral blood. The source is a man aged 18 to 35 with acute or convalescent COVID-19.

The J gene is TRBJ2-3, the V gene TRBV10-1; TRBD2 is a possible D gene (6 bases). From germline, CDR1 is WNHNN and CDR2 SYGVQD (reference sequence). V lost 7 bases to trimming and J lost 1 base, with 12 bases between them. This CDR3 comprises 14 residues. The CDR3 protein is CASKRDLGTDTQYF. Written as DNA, the CDR3 is TGCGCCAGCAAACGGGACTTAGGCACAGATACGCAGTATTTT.

The chain couples TRBV2 to TRBJ1-5; D is unclear. V was cut by 4 bases and J by 7 bases, with 11 bases left in between. The CDR3 sequence is 13 residues long. Germline CDR1 SNHLY, CDR2 FYNNEI. DNA for the CDR3: TGTGCCAGCAGTGCGAGGGTGGGCCAGCCCCAGCATTTT. It encodes CASSARVGQPQHF.

This chain uses TRBV11-1 with TRBJ2-7; unclear D gene. Germline CDR1 and CDR2: SGHAT and FQDESV (reference sequence). Trimming removed 1 base from V and 4 bases from J, with 8 bases in between. The CDR3 covers 13 residues. The CDR3 nucleotides are TGTGCCAGCAGCTTAGATAGTCCGTACGAGCAGTACGTC. It is translated as CASSLDSPYEQYV.

This chain links TRBV5-1 with TRBJ2-5, with D possibly TRBD2 on 5 matching bases. The germline CDR1 and CDR2 sequences are SGHRS and YFSETQ. There are 13 residues in the CDR3. Deletions cut 1 base from V and 5 bases from J, with 9 bases between. This chain's CDR3 is CASSLMTGETQYF. In nucleotides, the CDR3 is TGCGCCAGCAGCTTGATGACGGGGGAGACCCAGTACTTC.

The chain links TRBV24-1 to TRBJ1-1, with TRBD1 identical over 9 bases. Trimming at V came to 10 bases and at J to 2 bases, leaving 4 bases not matched to a gene. The germline gives CDR1 KGHDR, CDR2 SFDVKD. There are 13 residues in the CDR3. CDR3 sequence: CATKGQGNTEAFF. DNA of the CDR3: TGTGCCACGAAGGGACAGGGCAACACTGAAGCTTTCTTT.

V and J are TRBV5-1 and TRBJ1-1, with 12 nucleotides matching TRBD1. The CDR3 spans 15 residues. Losses at the gene ends were 2 bases for V and 10 bases for J; bases not matched to a gene: 9. Germline CDR1 is SGHRS and CDR2 is YFSETQ. The chain's CDR3 is CASSFSSGQGAGAFF. CDR3 bases: TGCGCCAGCAGCTTCTCCTCGGGACAGGGGGCCGGAGCTTTCTTT.

This rearrangement joins TRBV18 to TRBJ1-2; D is uncertain. The V gene lost 6 bases and the J gene lost 4 bases, with 12 bases spanning the gap. The CDR3 has 13 amino acids. CDR1 is KGHSH, CDR2 LQKENI, per germline. The CDR3 here is CASSLAESYGYTF. DNA of the CDR3: TGTGCCAGCTCGCTCGCGGAGTCCTATGGCTACACCTTC.

This rearrangement joins TRBV7-8 to TRBJ1-5; weak D call: TRBD1 (5 bases). Germline V lookup: CDR1 SGHVS, CDR2 FQNEAQ. Trimming left V 5 bases short and J 0 bases short, with 8 bases between. The length of the CDR3 is 14 residues. Here the CDR3 DNA reads TGTGCCAGCAGCCCCGACAGTAGCAATCAGCCCCAGCATTTT. It yields the protein CASSPDSSNQPQHF.

The chain joins TRBV5-1 to TRBJ1-3; a weak D match, TRBD1 (6 bases). The CDR3 is 14 amino acids. V shed 5 bases and J shed 2 bases, with 11 bases lying between them. Looked up from germline, CDR1 is SGHRS and CDR2 is YFSETQ. CDR3 protein: CASSSGQTGNTIYF. The DNA of the CDR3 is TGCGCCAGCAGTTCCGGACAGACTGGAAACACCATATATTTT. The variable domain in full, with the rest retrieved from reference TRBV5-1 and TRBJ1-3, is KAGVTQTPRYLIKTRGQQVTLSCSPISGHRSVSWYQQTPGQGLQFLFEYFSETQRNKGNFPGRFSGRQFSNSRSEMNVSTLELGDSALYLCASSSGQTGNTIYFGEGSWLTVV.

The V and J genes are TRBV28 and TRBJ1-6; TRBD1 is a possible D gene (6 bases). Trimming took off 6 bases at V and 10 bases at J, with 16 bases between the two ends. The CDR3 has 14 residues. Germline-derived CDR1 and CDR2 are MDHEN and SYDVKM. This CDR3 is CASRNRIGTSPLHF. For the CDR3, the DNA is TGTGCCAGCAGAAACCGGATAGGGACATCACCCCTCCACTTT.

This chain joins TRBV7-9 and TRBJ1-2; 8 bases agree with TRBD1. This CDR3 contains 13 residues. Per germline, CDR1 SEHNR and CDR2 FQNEAQ (reference sequence). With 5 bases clipped from V and 8 bases from J, the junction kept 7 bases outside the gene matches. This chain's CDR3 is CASSPQGAGGYTF. The DNA for the CDR3 is TGTGCCAGCAGCCCTCAGGGGGCCGGGGGCTACACCTTC.

The chain recombines TRBV30 with TRBJ2-1; 8 nucleotides agree with TRBD2. Germline V CDR1 and CDR2: GTSNPN, SVGIG (reference sequence). The CDR3 totals 10 residues. Here the CDR3 reads CSGGYNEQFF. The CDR3 DNA follows: TGTAGCGGGGGCTACAATGAGCAGTTCTTC.

This chain uses TRBV21-1 with TRBJ2-7; TRBD2 is the table's D call and was not checked against the DNA. TRBV21-1 is recorded as a pseudogene. The CDR3 contains 20 residues. The CDR3 DNA sequence: TGTGCCAGCAGCAAAGATTACACTAGCGGGGGGCCGCCAAGCTCCTACGAGCAGTACGTC. It codes for CASSKDYTSGGPPSSYEQYV.

J is TRBJ2-5 and V is TRBV30; no firm D call. This CDR3 comprises 11 residues. The V gene lost 3 bases and the J gene lost 4 bases, with 6 bases spanning the gap. CDR1 and CDR2 from the germline V gene are GTSNPN and SVGIG (reference sequence). CDR3 amino acids: CAWRTGETQYF. In DNA form, the CDR3 reads TGTGCCTGGAGAACGGGAGAGACCCAGTACTTC. The variable domain in full, with the rest retrieved from reference TRBV30 and TRBJ2-5, is SQTIHQWPATLVQPVGSPLSLECTVEGTSNPNLYWYRQAAGRGLQLLFYSVGIGQISSEVPQNLSASRPQDRQFILSSKKLLLSDSGFYLCAWRTGETQYFGPGTRLLVL.

V and J are TRBV19 and TRBJ1-5; D is undetermined. V lost 4 bases and J 0 bases, leaving 16 bases between the germline ends. Germline assignment: CDR1 LNHDA and CDR2 SQIVND (reference sequence). The CDR3 has 17 amino acids. CDR3 sequence: CASSTGIGRSSNQPQHF. The CDR3 nucleotides are TGTGCCAGTAGTACCGGGATTGGAAGGAGTAGCAATCAGCCCCAGCATTTT.

J is TRBJ2-2 and V is TRBV5-1; 9 nucleotides match TRBD1. Germline V CDR1 and CDR2: SGHRS, YFSETQ. The CDR3 totals 15 residues. V shed 4 bases and J 4 bases; nucleotides not matched to a gene: 5. This CDR3 reads CASSDDRGVTGELFF. CDR3 bases: TGCGCCAGCAGCGACGACAGGGGGGTCACCGGGGAGCTGTTTTTT. The full variable domain, completed using reference TRBV5-1 and TRBJ2-2, is KAGVTQTPRYLIKTRGQQVTLSCSPISGHRSVSWYQQTPGQGLQFLFEYFSETQRNKGNFPGRFSGRQFSNSRSEMNVSTLELGDSALYLCASSDDRGVTGELFFGEGSRLTVL.

This clone is a singleton in its sample. The chain links TRBV7-9 to TRBJ1-6; no firm D call. Trimming shortened V by 4 bases and J by 7 bases, and 8 bases separated the two germline ends. The CDR3 covers 13 residues. Germline CDR1 and CDR2: SEHNR and FQNEAQ (reference sequence). The CDR3 DNA reads TGTGCCAGCAGCTCGAGGCTGAATTCACCCCTCCACTTT. It yields the protein CASSSRLNSPLHF.

CDR3 coding DNA: TGTGCCAGCAGCTTGGGAACGACTAGCGTAAACACCGGGGAGCTGTTTTTT. Encoded protein: CASSLGTTSVNTGELFF. V is TRBV7-9 and J is TRBJ2-2, with TRBD2 matching over 8 bases. With V trimmed by 3 bases and J by 2 bases, 8 bases remained unmatched. This CDR3 spans 17 amino acids. Germline CDR1 is SEHNR and CDR2 is FQNEAQ (reference sequence). Full variable domain (rest looked up from reference TRBV7-9 and TRBJ2-2): DTGVSQNPRHKITKRGQNVTFRCDPISEHNRLYWYRQTLGQGPEFLTYFQNEAQLEKSRLLSDRFSAERPKGSFSTLEIQRTEQGDSAMYLCASSLGTTSVNTGELFFGEGSRLTVL.

The chain recombines TRBV10-3 with TRBJ1-1; 9 bases are a match to TRBD1. With 0 bases clipped from V and 4 bases from J, the junction kept 3 bases outside the gene matches. Germline CDR1 and CDR2: ENHRY and SYGVKD. CDR3 length: 15 residues. This CDR3 reads CAISESVTGGTEAFF. CDR3 coding DNA: TGTGCCATCAGTGAGTCGGTGACAGGGGGCACTGAAGCTTTCTTT.

J is TRBJ2-1 and V is TRBV11-3, with D hard to call. Trimming removed 1 base from V and 1 base from J, with 8 bases in between. Germline CDR1 reads SGHNT; CDR2 reads YENEEA. The CDR3 length is 15 residues. CDR3 region: CASSLGQVSYNEQFF. The CDR3 DNA is TGTGCCAGCAGCTTAGGACAAGTGTCCTACAATGAGCAGTTCTTC.

This clone turned up a few times. The rearrangement links TRBV13 to TRBJ2-7; weak D call: TRBD1 (6 bases). The CDR3 covers 14 residues. V was trimmed by 3 bases and J by 2 bases, leaving 11 bases between them. CDR1 PRHDT and CDR2 FYEKMQ come from the germline V gene (reference sequence). This chain's CDR3 is CASSFGDKAYEQYV. CDR3 bases: TGTGCCAGCAGCTTCGGGGACAAAGCCTACGAGCAGTACGTC.

CDR3 DNA sequence: TGTGCCAGCAGAACGGGACAGAACACTGAAGCTTTCTTT. Its protein is CASRTGQNTEAFF. The rearrangement uses TRBV3-1 (or the pseudogene TRBV3-2) and TRBJ1-1, with D perhaps TRBD1 (6 bases). Germline V CDR1 and CDR2: LGHDT, YNNKEL (reference sequence). V dropped 6 bases and J dropped 1 base, with 9 bases sitting between them. This CDR3 spans 13 amino acids.

The gene calls are TRBV19 and TRBJ1-5; D not resolved. Germline CDR1 and CDR2: LNHDA and SQIVND (reference sequence). The CDR3 is 15 residues long. Trimming cost V 3 bases and J 5 bases, with 14 bases left between them. In nucleotides, the CDR3 is TGTGCCAGTAGTATTTCTAGGCCGAGGGATCAGCCCCAGCATTTT. This codes for CASSISRPRDQPQHF.

The chain carries TRBV27 and TRBJ1-2; TRBD1 is a possible D gene (5 bases). The CDR3 is 15 amino acids. The germline V gene has CDR1 MNHEY and CDR2 SMNVEV (reference sequence). V lost 5 bases to trimming and J lost 3 bases, with 16 bases between them. This chain's CDR3 is CASSPGGGKDYGYTF. CDR3 in DNA: TGTGCCAGCAGTCCCGGGGGGGGGAAAGACTATGGCTACACCTTC.

The rearrangement uses TRBV9 and TRBJ2-1; 9 bases fit TRBD2. This CDR3 is 16 amino acids long. Germline V gene sequence: CDR1 SGDLS, CDR2 YYNGEE. Trimming cost V 0 bases and J 9 bases; bases outside gene matches: 10. The CDR3 DNA follows: TGTGCCAGCAGCGTAGGGGTGCGGGGGGGCCCGGTTGAGCAGTTCTTC. Its protein product is CASSVGVRGGPVEQFF. The variable domain in full, completed from reference TRBV9 and TRBJ2-1, reads DSGVTQTPKHLITATGQRVTLRCSPRSGDLSVYWYQQSLDQGLQFLIQYYNGEERAKGNILERFSAQQFPDLHSELNLSSLELGDSALYFCASSVGVRGGPVEQFFGPGTRLTVL.

This chain joins TRBV18 and TRBJ1-3; D is perhaps TRBD1 (6 bases). Germline assignment: CDR1 KGHSH and CDR2 LQKENI. The V end was cut by 3 bases, the J end by 0 bases, with 12 bases between. CDR3 length equals 16 residues. Here the CDR3 reads CASSPPGHLSGNTIYF. The CDR3 nucleotides read TGTGCCAGCTCACCCCCGGGACACCTCTCTGGAAACACCATATATTTT.

The rearrangement joins TRBV18 to TRBJ1-1; no definite D call. The CDR3 spans 15 residues. V was pared by 0 bases and J by 2 bases, with 10 bases between. Germline V CDR1 and CDR2: KGHSH, LQKENI. The CDR3 coding sequence is TGTGCCAGCTCACCACCGTCTAAGAGTAACACTGAAGCTTTCTTT. This sequence encodes CASSPPSKSNTEAFF.

This clone occurred once. This chain joins TRBV5-4 and TRBJ2-5; 9 bases fit TRBD1. Germline V gene data show CDR1 as SGHNT and CDR2 as YYREEE (reference sequence). V shed 4 bases and J 6 bases; nucleotides not matched to a gene: 7. The CDR3 has 14 residues. The CDR3 sequence is CASSPGQGRQTQYF. Written as DNA, the CDR3 is TGTGCCAGCAGCCCGGGACAGGGTCGACAGACCCAGTACTTC.

The chain couples TRBV10-3 to TRBJ1-2; D gene uncertain. This CDR3 is 13 amino acids long. From germline, CDR1 is ENHRY and CDR2 SYGVKD. Trimming left V 0 bases short and J 4 bases short, with 6 bases between. In DNA, the CDR3 is TGTGCCATCAGTGAGTCCGTGCGCTATGGCTACACCTTC. Residues: CAISESVRYGYTF.

The chain combines TRBV5-1 with TRBJ2-2, with 12 bases aligning to TRBD1. The CDR3 extends over 18 amino acids. V was clipped by 4 bases and J by 2 bases; unmatched bases: 9. Germline CDR1 reads SGHRS; CDR2 reads YFSETQ. CDR3 protein: CASSSGTGGNYNTGELFF. The CDR3 bases are TGCGCCAGCAGCAGTGGGACAGGGGGCAATTATAACACCGGGGAGCTGTTTTTT.